A single sample gave rise to the 30 T cell receptor beta chains below, sequenced in a study of CD8 T cells in ankylosing spondylitis. TCRdb passed the 5' RACE reads through MiXCR, listing each CDR3 protein once. This sample has some 270,000 distinct CDR3 sequences; more than 25% occur once, and the top ten carry around 4.2%. Source material: blood, either unsorted or a sorted T cell fraction (not recorded which). The receptors shown here come from a male donor with ankylosing spondylitis or in good health (not recorded which).

The chain links TRBV5-1 to TRBJ1-2, with TRBD1 as a possible D gene (5 bases). Germline CDR1 is SGHRS and CDR2 is YFSETQ. The germline V and J ends were trimmed by 0 bases and 2 bases, with 8 bases remaining between them. The CDR3 extends over 14 amino acids. The CDR3 here is CASSLETENYGYTF. DNA for the CDR3: TGCGCCAGCAGCTTGGAGACAGAAAACTATGGCTACACCTTC.

This clonotype was counted a few times. The chain couples TRBV3-1 to TRBJ1-6; no reliable D call. This CDR3 is built from 14 residues. Trimming left V 0 bases short and J 7 bases short, with 7 bases between. Per germline, CDR1 LGHDT and CDR2 YNNKEL (reference sequence). The DNA of the CDR3 is TGTGCCAGCAGCCAAGAGGGCAGAAATTCACCCCTCCACTTT. This gives the protein CASSQEGRNSPLHF.

This clonotype occurred many times. The chain combines TRBV5-6 with TRBJ2-3; D gene uncertain. The V gene's germline CDR1 is SGHDT and CDR2 YYEEEE. The CDR3 extends over 13 amino acids. V lost 5 bases to trimming and J lost 0 bases, with 7 bases between them. Here the CDR3 reads CASSLTSTDTQYF. The CDR3 DNA reads as TGTGCCAGCAGTTTAACTAGCACAGATACGCAGTATTTT.

This clonotype was picked up a small number of times. The genes are TRBV9 and TRBJ2-1, with a weak D call TRBD1 (5 bases). The CDR3 totals 16 residues. Germline V gives CDR1 SGDLS, CDR2 YYNGEE. The germline V and J ends were trimmed by 4 bases and 0 bases, with 14 bases remaining between them. CDR3: CASSFQPRGSYNEQFF. CDR3 DNA sequence: TGTGCCAGCAGCTTCCAACCTAGGGGCTCCTACAATGAGCAGTTCTTC.

This clonotype occurred a few times. J is TRBJ2-2 and V is TRBV24-1; unclear D gene. Trimming took 7 bases from V and 1 from J, leaving 12 bases between them. Germline-derived CDR1 and CDR2 are KGHDR and SFDVKD. This CDR3 has 15 amino acids. This chain's CDR3 is CATSHGPMNTGELFF. CDR3 in DNA: TGTGCCACCAGCCACGGGCCGATGAACACCGGGGAGCTGTTTTTT.

The sample holds a few counts of this clonotype. The chain has TRBV10-3 and TRBJ2-1, with 10 bases matching TRBD1. CDR1 and CDR2 from the germline V gene are ENHRY and SYGVKD. V was clipped by 0 bases and J by 7 bases; unmatched bases: 9. The CDR3 consists of 17 residues. CDR3 sequence reads: CAISESPEGTGVNEQFF. The CDR3 bases are TGTGCCATCAGTGAGTCTCCGGAGGGGACAGGGGTGAATGAGCAGTTCTTC.

The chain has TRBV20-1 and TRBJ1-5; D not certain. Germline V gene lookup returns CDR1 DFQATT and CDR2 SNEGSKA (reference sequence). V was clipped by 3 bases and J by 2 bases, with 8 bases between them. This CDR3 comprises 13 residues. CDR3 amino acids: CSARSDGNQPQHF. The CDR3 DNA reads as TGCAGTGCTAGGTCGGACGGCAATCAGCCCCAGCATTTT.

This clonotype showed up just a few times. V is TRBV5-1 and J is TRBJ2-7; D remains ambiguous. This CDR3 has 14 residues. V lost 4 bases and J lost 5, with 16 bases in between. The germline gives CDR1 SGHRS, CDR2 YFSETQ. CDR3 nucleotides: TGCGCCAGCAGCAAGGGCACACAAGAGAACGAGCAGTACTTC. It specifies CASSKGTQENEQYF.

V gene TRBV5-6 combines with J gene TRBJ2-1; the match to TRBD2 covers 7 bases. The junction had 7 bases not matched to a gene; V was cut back by 6 bases and J by 1 base. The CDR3 length is 15 residues. Germline values: CDR1 SGHDT, CDR2 YYEEEE. CDR3 sequence (DNA): TGTGCCAGCATCCGGGGAGGGACTTCCTACAATGAGCAGTTCTTC. Translation: CASIRGGTSYNEQFF.

V and J are TRBV29-1 and TRBJ2-3, with 10 bases that match TRBD2. The CDR3 covers 15 residues. The trim removed 1 base at V and 1 base at J, leaving 2 bases unmatched. Germline V CDR1 and CDR2: SQVTM, ANQGSEA. CDR3 nucleotide sequence: TGCAGCGTTGAAGGAACTAGCGGGGGCACAGATACGCAGTATTTT. It encodes CSVEGTSGGTDTQYF.

This clonotype was recorded once. J is TRBJ1-1 and V is TRBV29-1; 9 nucleotides line up with TRBD1. J lost 4 bases, V lost 0 bases, and 9 bases had no gene match. This CDR3 spans 16 amino acids. Germline V lookup: CDR1 SQVTM, CDR2 ANQGSEA. DNA of the CDR3: TGCAGCGTTGAAGATTACGGACAGGGGTCCGGCACTGAAGCTTTCTTT. It translates to CSVEDYGQGSGTEAFF. The whole variable domain, filled in from reference TRBV29-1 and TRBJ1-1, reads SAVISQKPSRDICQRGTSLTIQCQVDSQVTMMFWYRQQPGQSLTLIATANQGSEATYESGFVIDKFPISRPNLTFSTLTVSNMSPEDSSIYLCSVEDYGQGSGTEAFFGQGTRLTVV.

A few counts support this clonotype. The V and J genes are TRBV20-1 and TRBJ2-7; tentatively, D is TRBD1 or TRBD2 (6 bases each). The CDR3 loop spans 13 amino acids. Per the germline V gene, CDR1 is DFQATT and CDR2 is SNEGSKA (reference sequence). Written as DNA, the CDR3 is TGCAGCACCCCGAGGGGGGTCACCTACGAGCAGTACTTC. Amino acids: CSTPRGVTYEQYF.

The chain has TRBV7-9 and TRBJ2-7; tentatively, D is TRBD2 (6 bases). CDR1 and CDR2 from the germline V gene are SEHNR and FQNEAQ (reference sequence). This CDR3 contains 14 residues. V was cut by 5 bases and J by 5 bases, with 16 bases left in between. CDR3 amino acids: CASSRDSPRDEQYF. The CDR3 nucleotides read TGTGCCAGCAGCCGGGACTCGCCTCGCGACGAGCAGTACTTC.

V gene TRBV12-3 or TRBV12-4 combines with J gene TRBJ1-2; 8 nucleotides align to TRBD1. Trimming at V came to 5 bases and at J to 7 bases, leaving 6 bases not matched to a gene. The CDR3 consists of 13 residues. In nucleotides, the CDR3 is TGTGCCAGCAGTCCCGGGACAGGCCCTGGCTACACCTTC. Protein: CASSPGTGPGYTF.

This chain joins TRBV20-1 and TRBJ2-7; 10 positions agree with TRBD2. The germline gives CDR1 DFQATT, CDR2 SNEGSKA (reference sequence). This CDR3 comprises 14 residues. The ends lost 3 bases at V and 6 bases at J; junction bases unmatched: 8. The chain's CDR3 is CSARTGTSAAEQYF. The CDR3 DNA is TGCAGTGCTAGGACCGGGACTAGCGCGGCCGAGCAGTACTTC.

The chain links TRBV7-8 to TRBJ1-1, with D uncertain. The ends were cut back, 5 bases at V and 1 base at J, with 14 bases in the middle. Per the germline V gene, CDR1 is SGHVS and CDR2 is FQNEAQ. The CDR3 runs to 15 residues. This CDR3 reads CASSLERGWNTEAFF. CDR3 DNA: TGTGCCAGCAGCCTCGAACGGGGATGGAACACTGAAGCTTTCTTT.

The V and J genes are TRBV10-3 and TRBJ2-7, with 8 bases that match TRBD1. Per germline, CDR1 ENHRY and CDR2 SYGVKD. The CDR3 has 16 residues. J lost 6 bases, V lost 6 bases, and 16 bases had no gene match. The CDR3 reads CAIRKTGTGTVGEQYF. Here the CDR3 DNA reads TGTGCCATCAGGAAGACCGGGACAGGTACCGTGGGCGAGCAGTACTTC.

There are a few counts of this clonotype. V gene TRBV20-1 combines with J gene TRBJ2-1, with TRBD2 matching over 11 bases. Germline V CDR1 and CDR2: DFQATT, SNEGSKA (reference sequence). After removal of 1 base from V and 8 bases from J, the junction contained 7 bases not matched to a gene. The CDR3 covers 15 residues. The chain's CDR3 is CSARAASGGRDEQFF. CDR3 in DNA: TGCAGTGCTAGAGCGGCTAGCGGGGGGAGGGATGAGCAGTTCTTC.

Only a few counts were recorded for this clonotype. V usage is TRBV20-1 and J usage is TRBJ2-7; D may be TRBD1 or TRBD2 (6 bases each). This CDR3 contains 12 residues. Trimming took off 6 bases at V and 5 bases at J, with 14 bases between the two ends. The germline CDR1 and CDR2 sequences are DFQATT and SNEGSKA (reference sequence). CDR3 sequence reads: CSAIGGKDEQYF. Here the CDR3 DNA reads TGCAGTGCCATAGGGGGGAAAGACGAGCAGTACTTC.

The chain uses TRBV20-1 and TRBJ2-1; possibly TRBD2 for D (6 bases). This CDR3 has 14 residues. Trimming removed 5 bases at V and 3 bases at J, with 14 bases between. Looked up from germline, CDR1 is DFQATT and CDR2 is SNEGSKA (reference sequence). CDR3 in amino acids: CSAGRIGVYNEQFF. The DNA for the CDR3 is TGCAGTGCTGGGAGGATTGGAGTCTACAATGAGCAGTTCTTC.

CDR3 DNA sequence: TGTGCCAGCCAAAGGGGGGGCTTGAACACTGAAGCTTTCTTT. Amino acid sequence: CASQRGGLNTEAFF. This chain uses TRBV7-8 with TRBJ1-1; possibly TRBD1 for D (6 bases). Germline V gene lookup returns CDR1 SGHVS and CDR2 FQNEAQ. Between the trimmed V and J ends, which lost 8 bases and 0 bases, there was a span of 13 bases. This CDR3 has 14 amino acids.

The table lists this clonotype with a few counts. The CDR3 protein is CSATGSGNTIYF. In nucleotides, the CDR3 is TGCAGCGCCACAGGGTCGGGAAACACCATATATTTT. V usage is TRBV29-1 and J usage is TRBJ1-3; a weak D match, TRBD1 (6 bases). The CDR3 sequence is 12 residues long. The germline V and J ends were trimmed by 7 bases and 4 bases, with 11 bases remaining between them. Germline values: CDR1 SQVTM, CDR2 ANQGSEA.

There are a few counts of this clonotype. CDR3 nucleotides: TGTGCCAGCAGTTTCGAGGGGACTAGCCTTGGAGAGCAGTACTTC. Translation gives CASSFEGTSLGEQYF. The V gene is TRBV6-5, the J gene TRBJ2-7; 9 bases map to TRBD2. This CDR3 comprises 15 residues. V was clipped by 4 bases and J by 7 bases; unmatched bases: 11. The germline V gene has CDR1 MNHEY and CDR2 SVGAGI.

The rearrangement links TRBV11-2 to TRBJ1-2, with 7 bases fitting TRBD1. Germline V CDR1 and CDR2: SGHAT, FQNNGV. V was clipped by 2 bases and J by 0 bases; unmatched bases: 12. This CDR3 comprises 18 residues. The CDR3 region is CASSLLGQVDGSNYGYTF. The CDR3 DNA sequence: TGTGCCAGCAGCTTACTCGGACAGGTGGATGGCTCTAACTATGGCTACACCTTC.

J is TRBJ1-1 and V is TRBV20-1, with D possibly TRBD1 on 6 matching bases. The CDR3 length is 12 residues. The ends were cut back, 4 bases at V and 5 bases at J, with 11 bases in the middle. In germline, CDR1 is DFQATT, CDR2 SNEGSKA (reference sequence). The CDR3, as DNA: TGCAGTGCTAATAGGAGGGGGACTGAAGCTTTCTTT. Its protein product is CSANRRGTEAFF.

This clonotype came up a few times. DNA for the CDR3: TGTGCCAGCAGCTTGGTTACTAGTCGACCCGCCTACAATGAGCAGTTCTTC. Translating it yields CASSLVTSRPAYNEQFF. The J gene is TRBJ2-1, the V gene TRBV5-6; TRBD2 might be the D (5 bases). V was cut by 0 bases and J by 2 bases, with 15 bases left in between. The CDR3 covers 17 residues. Germline V gene sequence: CDR1 SGHDT, CDR2 YYEEEE.

V is TRBV27 and J is TRBJ2-5; 7 nucleotides align to TRBD1. The CDR3 is 11 residues long. With V trimmed by 3 bases and J by 9 bases, 1 base remained unmatched. CDR1 and CDR2 (germline): MNHEY, SMNVEV (reference sequence). Here the CDR3 reads CASSFQGAQYF. Here the CDR3 DNA reads TGTGCCAGCAGTTTCCAGGGGGCCCAGTACTTC.

V usage is TRBV12-3 or TRBV12-4 and J usage is TRBJ2-4, with no clear D. This CDR3 has 14 residues. The V end was cut by 1 base, the J end by 9 bases, with 13 bases between. CDR3: CASSLDAKGSIQYF. The CDR3 DNA follows: TGTGCCAGCAGTTTAGATGCAAAGGGCAGCATTCAGTACTTC.

This sequence joins TRBV3-1 and TRBJ2-7; 9 positions agree with TRBD1. V lost 4 bases and J lost 3; bases outside the gene matches: 4. The CDR3 totals 14 residues. CDR1 LGHDT and CDR2 YNNKEL come from the germline V gene (reference sequence). The DNA of the CDR3 is TGTGCCAGCAGCCTGGGACAGGGCCTCTACGAGCAGTACTTC. Residues: CASSLGQGLYEQYF.

The V call is TRBV12-3 or TRBV12-4, the J call TRBJ2-2, with D perhaps matching TRBD1 (5 bases). V was trimmed by 3 bases and J by 4 bases, leaving 15 bases between them. The CDR3 covers 16 residues. The CDR3 region has the DNA TGTGCCAGCAGTTTCGGCAGGGTGGGCAGCACCGGGGAGCTGTTTTTT. It translates to CASSFGRVGSTGELFF.